This TCR beta chain was captured in a study of cytomegalovirus exposure and HLA in healthy donors. On the study more broadly: HLA-typed donors were the source of approximately 80 million unique TCRs held in an early data release.

The PCR ran on 60 Vbeta and 13 Jbeta primers. The method was immunoSEQ multiplex PCR; TCRdb's version includes in-frame clones alone and lacks a portion of them. The sample table sets out more than 100,000 clones. A remark on this clone: No antigen is known for it.

Trimming shortened V by 3 bases and J by 3 bases, and 15 bases separated the two germline ends. Germline loops: CDR1 MNHEY, CDR2 SMNVEV (reference sequence). This CDR3 region has 15 residues. The study, taken as a whole, reports: One variant, a missense change in DCLRE1C, was linked in a later analysis to TCR beta V- and J-gene trimming.

The genes are TRBV27 and TRBJ2-7; a possible D gene is TRBD1 (5 bases). The sample taken for sequencing was PBMCs. The TCR comes from a young man in good health and CMV-seronegative. The CDR3 reads CASSFVWGADYEQYF. CDR3 nucleotides: TGTGCCAGCAGTTTCGTTTGGGGCGCTGACTACGAGCAGTACTTC.